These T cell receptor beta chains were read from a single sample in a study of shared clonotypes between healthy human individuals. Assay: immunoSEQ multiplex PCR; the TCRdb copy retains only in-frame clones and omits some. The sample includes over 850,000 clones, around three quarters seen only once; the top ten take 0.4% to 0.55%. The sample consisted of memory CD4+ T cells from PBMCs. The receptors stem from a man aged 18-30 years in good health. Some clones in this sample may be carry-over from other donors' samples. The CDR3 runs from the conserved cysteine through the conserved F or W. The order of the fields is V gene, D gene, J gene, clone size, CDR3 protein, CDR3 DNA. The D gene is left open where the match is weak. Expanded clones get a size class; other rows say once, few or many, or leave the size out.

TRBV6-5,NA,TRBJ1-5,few,CASKGSRYSNQPQHF,TGTGCCAGCAAGGGCAGCCGTTATAGCAATCAGCCCCAGCATTTT
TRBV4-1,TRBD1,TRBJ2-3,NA,CASSQGGGFNKDTQYF,TGCGCCAGCAGCCAAGGAGGGGGCTTTAATAAAGATACGCAGTATTTT
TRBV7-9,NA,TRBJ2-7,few,CASSPDPDIYEQYF,TGTGCCAGCAGCCCGGACCCGGACATCTACGAGCAGTACTTC
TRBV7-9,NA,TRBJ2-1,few,CASSLTGAEQFF,TGTGCCAGCAGCTTAACGGGAGCTGAGCAGTTCTTC
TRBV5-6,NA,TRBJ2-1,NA,CASSLSRVFYNEQFF,TGTGCCAGCAGCTTGAGCAGGGTGTTCTACAATGAGCAGTTCTTC
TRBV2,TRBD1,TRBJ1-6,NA,CASRTQGAVSYNSPLHF,TGTGCCAGCAGGACGCAGGGGGCGGTCTCCTATAATTCACCCCTCCACTTT
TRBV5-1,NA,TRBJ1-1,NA,CASSLDRGKNTEAFF,TGCGCCAGCAGCTTGGATCGGGGGAAGAACACTGAAGCTTTCTTT
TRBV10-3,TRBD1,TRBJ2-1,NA,CAISELDRDVSNEQFF,TGTGCCATCAGTGAGTTGGACAGGGATGTATCGAATGAGCAGTTCTTC
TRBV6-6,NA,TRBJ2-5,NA,CASSPDRLRGTQYF,TGTGCCAGCAGTCCGGACAGATTGAGGGGGACCCAGTACTTC
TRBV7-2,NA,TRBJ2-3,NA,CASSLLGGTDTQYF,TGTGCCAGCTCCCTCTTGGGGGGCACAGATACGCAGTATTTT
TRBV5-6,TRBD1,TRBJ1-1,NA,CASSARDRGPAFF,TGTGCCAGCAGCGCCCGGGACAGGGGGCCGGCTTTCTTT
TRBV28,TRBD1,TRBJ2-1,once,CASSLYTRQGVDYNEQFF,TGTGCCAGCAGTCTTTATACCCGACAGGGGGTAGACTACAATGAGCAGTTCTTC
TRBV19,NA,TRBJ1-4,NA,CASSSGLTSARTNEKLFF,TGTGCCAGTAGTTCGGGACTCACATCAGCCAGGACTAATGAAAAACTGTTTTTT
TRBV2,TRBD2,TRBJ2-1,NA,CASMGDTSGRQFF,TGTGCCAGCATGGGTGACACTAGCGGAAGGCAGTTCTTC
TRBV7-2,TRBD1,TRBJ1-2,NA,CASSYTPQGAEGYTF,TGTGCCAGCAGCTACACACCTCAGGGGGCGGAGGGCTACACCTTC
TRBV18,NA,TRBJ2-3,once,CASSPGATDTQYF,TGTGCCAGCTCACCCGGGGCCACAGATACGCAGTATTTT
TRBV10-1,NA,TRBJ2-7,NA,CASSESSRGEQYF,TGCGCCAGCAGTGAGTCTTCCCGCGGTGAGCAGTACTTC
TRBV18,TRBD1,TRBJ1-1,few,CASSPGQGEAFF,TGTGCCAGCTCCCCGGGACAGGGAGAAGCTTTCTTT
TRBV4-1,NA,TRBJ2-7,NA,CASSRVGDRRDYEQYF,TGCGCCAGCAGCCGAGTCGGGGACCGCCGGGATTACGAGCAGTACTTC
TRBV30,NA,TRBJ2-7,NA,CAWSVSGNEQYF,TGTGCCTGGAGTGTATCGGGGAACGAGCAGTACTTC
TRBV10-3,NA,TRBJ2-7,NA,CASAGWGYEQYF,TGTGCCAGCGCAGGGTGGGGTTACGAGCAGTACTTC
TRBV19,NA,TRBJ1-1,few,CASISRVSSGAEAFF,TGTGCCAGCATTTCGCGGGTCTCTTCTGGCGCTGAAGCTTTCTTT
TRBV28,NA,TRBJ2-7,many,CASRFSEERPYEQYF,TGTGCCAGCCGATTTAGCGAGGAGAGACCCTACGAGCAGTACTTC
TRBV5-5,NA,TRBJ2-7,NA,CASSLAFGQAYEQYF,TGTGCCAGCAGCTTGGCCTTCGGCCAAGCCTACGAGCAGTACTTC
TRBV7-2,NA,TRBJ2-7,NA,CASSLGGGVDEQYF,TGTGCCAGCAGCTTAGGAGGAGGGGTCGACGAGCAGTACTTC
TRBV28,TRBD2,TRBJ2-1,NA,CASRSGTGSYNEQFF,TGTGCCAGCAGAAGCGGGACTGGGTCATACAATGAGCAGTTCTTC
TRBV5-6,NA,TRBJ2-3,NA,CASSWDRRGTDTQYF,TGTGCCAGCAGCTGGGACCGGAGGGGCACAGATACGCAGTATTTT
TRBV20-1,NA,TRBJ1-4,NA,CSAIRNEKLFF,TGCAGTGCTATAAGGAATGAAAAACTGTTTTTT
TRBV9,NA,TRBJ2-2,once,CASSAGPSNTGELFF,TGTGCCAGCAGCGCGGGACCGTCGAACACCGGGGAGCTGTTTTTT
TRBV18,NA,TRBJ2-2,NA,CASSPQTGAGELFF,TGTGCCAGCTCACCACAGACAGGCGCCGGGGAGCTGTTTTTT
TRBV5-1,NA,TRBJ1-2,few,CASTRGGAEHGYTF,TGCGCCAGCACCCGAGGGGGGGCAGAACATGGCTACACCTTC
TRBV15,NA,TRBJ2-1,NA,CATSSINLGSNEQFF,TGTGCCACCAGCAGCATTAATCTAGGGAGCAATGAGCAGTTCTTC
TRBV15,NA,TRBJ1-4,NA,CATSRSDEKLFF,TGTGCCACCAGCAGAAGTGATGAAAAACTGTTTTTT
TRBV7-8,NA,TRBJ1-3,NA,CASSLPPGSGNTIYF,TGTGCCAGCAGCCTACCCCCAGGCTCTGGAAACACCATATATTTT
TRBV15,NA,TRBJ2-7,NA,CATSRNPYEQYF,TGTGCCACCAGTAGGAATCCCTACGAGCAGTACTTC
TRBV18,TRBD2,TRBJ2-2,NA,CASSPYPGLVTTGELFF,TGTGCCAGCTCACCCTACCCGGGACTAGTAACCACCGGGGAGCTGTTTTTT
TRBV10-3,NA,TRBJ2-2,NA,CAISEGAPGELFF,TGTGCCATCAGTGAGGGAGCCCCCGGGGAGCTGTTTTTT
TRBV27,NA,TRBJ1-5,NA,CASSERTPPRVNQPQHF,TGTGCCAGCAGTGAGAGGACCCCTCCCCGGGTCAATCAGCCCCAGCATTTT
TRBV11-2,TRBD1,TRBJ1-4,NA,CASSSGQGSFNEKLFF,TGTGCCAGCAGCTCAGGACAGGGGTCTTTTAATGAAAAACTGTTTTTT
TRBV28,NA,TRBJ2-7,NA,CASTNTRGTDSYEQYF,TGTGCCAGCACCAACACACGCGGGACAGACTCCTACGAGCAGTACTTC
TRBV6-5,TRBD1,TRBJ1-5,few,CASSTGGGQPQHF,TGTGCCAGCAGCACAGGGGGCGGACAGCCCCAGCATTTT
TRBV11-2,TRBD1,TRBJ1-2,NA,CASSLTGYGYTF,TGTGCCAGCAGCTTGACAGGGTATGGCTACACCTTC
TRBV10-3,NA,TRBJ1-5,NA,CAIGLEEGQPQHF,TGTGCCATCGGACTGGAGGAGGGACAGCCCCAGCATTTT
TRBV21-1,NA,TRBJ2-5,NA,CASSQYDRGIQETQYF,TGTGCCAGCAGCCAATACGACCGGGGAATCCAAGAGACCCAGTACTTC
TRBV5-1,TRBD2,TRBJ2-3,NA,CASSLPLAGTDTQYF,TGCGCCAGCAGCTTGCCCCTAGCGGGCACAGATACGCAGTATTTT
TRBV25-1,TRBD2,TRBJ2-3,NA,CASSPRGGSRTDTQYF,TGTGCCAGCTCACCCCGGGGCGGGAGCCGCACAGATACGCAGTATTTT
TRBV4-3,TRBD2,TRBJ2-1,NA,CASSQGGRAGPPGHEQFF,TGCGCCAGCAGCCAAGGAGGGAGGGCGGGGCCACCGGGGCATGAGCAGTTCTTC
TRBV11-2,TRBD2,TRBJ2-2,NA,CASSSPRLAGGNTGELFF,TGTGCCAGCAGCAGCCCACGACTAGCGGGTGGGAACACCGGGGAGCTGTTTTTT
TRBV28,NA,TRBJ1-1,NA,CAIRPGKGTEAFF,TGTGCCATTCGACCGGGAAAAGGCACTGAAGCTTTCTTT
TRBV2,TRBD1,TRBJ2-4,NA,CASYAGQGRAKNIQYF,TGTGCCAGCTATGCCGGACAGGGGAGGGCCAAAAACATTCAGTACTTC